These 29 T cell receptor beta chains were sequenced from one sample in a study of blood T cell repertoires in COVID-19 (dated by TCRdb to the early 2020s). To prepare the library, the immunoSEQ multiplex PCR assay was applied. TCRdb retrieved this table from immuneACCESS and kept in-frame rearrangements only. Not all clones are present; in checked studies, unresolved V genes account for under half, and no reason is known for the remainder. This sample comprises 70,000 to 90,000 clones, around 87% of them detected only once. The top ten constitute under 8.5% of the sample. The sequenced sample was peripheral blood. These receptor sequences come from a man at least 80 years old with active or convalescent COVID-19.

This chain joins TRBV10-1 and TRBJ2-3; D is ambiguous. Trimming pared 7 bases from V and 7 bases from J, leaving 6 bases between. The V gene's germline CDR1 is WNHNN and CDR2 SYGVQD (reference sequence). The CDR3 consists of 10 residues. The CDR3 bases are TGCGCCAGCAACTCCCATACGCAGTATTTT. This translates into CASNSHTQYF.

This clone has more than one count but fewer than ten. J is TRBJ1-5 and V is TRBV19; TRBD1 matches 9 bases. CDR3 length: 15 amino acids. Per the germline V gene, CDR1 is LNHDA and CDR2 is SQIVND (reference sequence). V trimming: 6 bases; J trimming: 4 bases; junction bases outside the gene matches: 7. The CDR3 region is CASSPGTGHNQPQHF. CDR3 DNA: TGTGCCAGTAGCCCAGGGACAGGGCATAATCAGCCCCAGCATTTT.

This chain links TRBV3-1 (or the pseudogene TRBV3-2) with TRBJ2-2, with D possibly being TRBD1 (6 bases). V was pared by 3 bases and J by 2 bases, with 19 bases between. This CDR3 is 18 amino acids long. The germline V gene encodes CDR1 LGHDT and CDR2 YNNKEL (reference sequence). The CDR3 sequence: CASSHPPGHPRNTGELFF. The CDR3 nucleotides are TGTGCCAGCAGCCACCCGCCGGGACATCCAAGAAACACCGGGGAGCTGTTTTTT.

The count of this clone is one. The chain carries TRBV19 and TRBJ2-1, with D tentatively TRBD2 (5 bases). The germline V and J ends were trimmed by 6 bases and 0 bases, with 12 bases remaining between them. The CDR3 loop spans 15 amino acids. Per germline, CDR1 LNHDA and CDR2 SQIVND (reference sequence). The CDR3 sequence is CASRERRSSYNEQFF. CDR3 DNA sequence: TGTGCCAGTAGGGAGCGGAGGAGCTCCTACAATGAGCAGTTCTTC. Supplemented by reference TRBV19 and TRBJ2-1, the full variable domain reads DGGITQSPKYLFRKEGQNVTLSCEQNLNHDAMYWYRQDPGQGLRLIYYSQIVNDFQKGDIAEGYSVSREKKESFPLTVTSAQKNPTAFYLCASRERRSSYNEQFFGPGTRLTVL.

This chain links TRBV19 with TRBJ2-5; D is possibly TRBD1 (5 bases). This CDR3 has 14 amino acids. From germline, CDR1 is LNHDA and CDR2 SQIVND (reference sequence). Trimming shortened V by 2 bases and J by 1 base, and 8 bases separated the two germline ends. The CDR3 reads CASSISGLQETQYF. DNA of the CDR3: TGTGCCAGTAGTATATCAGGGCTCCAAGAGACCCAGTACTTC. The full variable domain, in which reference TRBV19 and TRBJ2-5 provide the parts outside the CDR3, is DGGITQSPKYLFRKEGQNVTLSCEQNLNHDAMYWYRQDPGQGLRLIYYSQIVNDFQKGDIAEGYSVSREKKESFPLTVTSAQKNPTAFYLCASSISGLQETQYFGPGTRLLVL.

Of note for this clone: This specimen includes other DNA sequences encoding the same CDR3. This chain joins TRBV9 and TRBJ2-3; 15 nucleotides match TRBD2. The germline gives CDR1 SGDLS, CDR2 YYNGEE. J gave up 6 bases and V 0 bases, and 2 bases lay outside the gene matches. The CDR3 has 16 residues. The CDR3 nucleotides are TGTGCCAGCAGCGTAGGGACTAGCGGGGGGGCTGATACGCAGTATTTT. Encoded protein: CASSVGTSGGADTQYF.

The chain links TRBV2 to TRBJ2-5; no reliable D call. CDR1 is SNHLY and CDR2 is FYNNEI in the germline V gene. Trimming took 3 bases from V and 5 from J, leaving 7 bases between them. The CDR3 runs 12 residues. The CDR3 DNA follows: TGTGCCAGCAGTGAGGGTAGCGAGACCCAGTACTTC. It codes for CASSEGSETQYF.

The chain carries TRBV18 and TRBJ1-4; 7 nucleotides match TRBD1. Germline lookup yields CDR1 KGHSH and CDR2 LQKENI. With V trimmed by 3 bases and J by 5 bases, 9 bases remained unmatched. This CDR3 comprises 16 residues. The CDR3 sequence: CASSPGQRGKNEKLFF. DNA of the CDR3: TGTGCCAGCTCACCGGGACAGAGGGGGAAAAATGAAAAACTGTTTTTT.

By frequency in the sample, this clone is medium-sized. The chain carries TRBV12-5 and TRBJ2-1, with D perhaps TRBD2 (5 bases). This CDR3 has 14 amino acids. The germline V gene encodes CDR1 LGHNT and CDR2 FRNRAP. Deletions cut 4 bases from V and 9 bases from J, with 16 bases between. The CDR3 nucleotides read TGTGCTAGTGGTTCGGAGGCCCGCAAAGCTGAGCAGTTCTTC. Translated, it gives CASGSEARKAEQFF.

This clone was observed a single time. V usage is TRBV27 and J usage is TRBJ2-2; no definite D call. V was pared by 6 bases and J by 4 bases, with 12 bases between. There are 14 residues in the CDR3. CDR1 is MNHEY and CDR2 is SMNVEV in the germline V gene (reference sequence). For the CDR3, the DNA is TGTGCCAGCAGGGCAATACCCTCCACCGGGGAGCTGTTTTTT. This codes for CASRAIPSTGELFF.

This chain joins TRBV28 and TRBJ2-2; possibly TRBD1 for D (6 bases). V shed 5 bases and J shed 6 bases, with 16 bases lying between them. CDR1 and CDR2 (germline): MDHEN, SYDVKM. The CDR3 runs to 15 residues. The CDR3 region is CASSLRDIRSGELFF. The CDR3 DNA follows: TGTGCCAGCAGTCTTCGGGACATCCGATCCGGGGAGCTGTTTTTT.

The chain is built from TRBV11-3 and TRBJ1-1; 7 bases align to TRBD1. Germline lookup yields CDR1 SGHNT and CDR2 YENEEA. The length of the CDR3 is 16 residues. J lost 5 bases, V lost 3 bases, and 12 bases had no gene match. The CDR3: CASSFLRGSAGTEAFF. In nucleotides, the CDR3 is TGTGCCAGCAGCTTCCTCAGGGGGTCAGCCGGAACTGAAGCTTTCTTT.

The chain has TRBV5-4 and TRBJ1-1, with TRBD1 identical over 9 bases. Germline-derived CDR1 and CDR2 are SGHNT and YYREEE (reference sequence). CDR3 length: 18 amino acids. J gave up 0 bases and V 4 bases, and 13 bases lay outside the gene matches. The CDR3 protein is CASSKPGTGIGMNTEAFF. The DNA of the CDR3 is TGTGCCAGCAGCAAACCCGGGACAGGGATCGGAATGAACACTGAAGCTTTCTTT.

This clone has a single count. The V call is TRBV5-1, the J call TRBJ2-5; 7 bases line up with TRBD1. Germline CDR1 is SGHRS and CDR2 is YFSETQ. The CDR3 loop spans 15 amino acids. After removal of 1 base from V and 1 base from J, the junction contained 4 bases not matched to a gene. CDR3 region: CASSLNRGLQETQYF. The CDR3 DNA is TGCGCCAGCAGCTTGAACAGGGGCCTCCAAGAGACCCAGTACTTC.

This chain links TRBV5-1 with TRBJ1-1; 7 bases align to TRBD1. CDR1 and CDR2 from the germline V gene are SGHRS and YFSETQ. The CDR3 has 13 residues. J lost 5 bases, V lost 7 bases, and 8 bases had no gene match. CDR3 protein: CASGSGGGTEAFF. The CDR3 DNA reads as TGCGCCAGCGGCTCAGGGGGTGGGACTGAAGCTTTCTTT.

This clone was detected only once. The chain has TRBV24-1 and TRBJ1-2, with D hard to call. The CDR3 is made up of 12 amino acids. The germline gives CDR1 KGHDR, CDR2 SFDVKD. Trimming cost V 3 bases and J 2 bases, with 3 bases left between them. CDR3 nucleotides: TGTGCCACCAGTGATCCGAACTATGGCTACACCTTC. Amino acid sequence: CATSDPNYGYTF.

The rearrangement uses TRBV18 and TRBJ2-5; 7 bases map to TRBD1. With V trimmed by 0 bases and J by 4 bases, 5 bases remained unmatched. The CDR3 has 15 residues. Germline-derived CDR1 and CDR2 are KGHSH and LQKENI. The CDR3 is CASSPPNRGLETQYF. CDR3 DNA: TGTGCCAGCTCACCACCTAACAGGGGCTTAGAGACCCAGTACTTC.

CDR3 nucleotide sequence: TGTGCCTGGAGTGTGAGCGGACAGAATCAGCCCCAGCATTTT. Its protein is CAWSVSGQNQPQHF. The chain links TRBV30 to TRBJ1-5; possible D gene TRBD1, 6 bases. The CDR3 has 14 amino acids. The ends were cut back, 0 bases at V and 4 bases at J, with 10 bases in the middle. CDR1 is GTSNPN and CDR2 is SVGIG in the germline V gene (reference sequence).

In its sample, this clone was seen once. The J gene is TRBJ1-5, the V gene TRBV6-5; maybe TRBD1 (5 bases). V lost 6 bases and J 6 bases, leaving 21 bases between the germline ends. The germline V gene has CDR1 MNHEY and CDR2 SVGAGI. The CDR3 contains 16 residues. This CDR3 reads CASRYRRWGFSQPQHF. CDR3 sequence (DNA): TGTGCCAGCAGATACAGGCGCTGGGGCTTTAGTCAGCCCCAGCATTTT.

The chain recombines TRBV2 with TRBJ2-5; 13 positions match TRBD2. J gave up 4 bases and V 10 bases, and 6 bases lay outside the gene matches. The germline V gene encodes CDR1 SNHLY and CDR2 FYNNEI. The CDR3 spans 14 residues. The CDR3 nucleotides read TGTGCCATTAGAGGACTAGCGGGAGTAGAGACCCAGTACTTC. Its protein is CAIRGLAGVETQYF. The full variable domain, completed using reference TRBV2 and TRBJ2-5, is EPEVTQTPSHQVTQMGQEVILRCVPISNHLYFYWYRQILGQKVEFLVSFYNNEISEKSEIFDDQFSVERPDGSNFTLKIRSTKLEDSAMYFCAIRGLAGVETQYFGPGTRLLVL.

The table lists this clone with a few counts. The rearrangement uses TRBV12-3 or TRBV12-4 and TRBJ1-1; D gene unclear. V lost 1 base and J 0 bases, leaving 3 bases between the germline ends. CDR3 length equals 13 residues. CDR3 residues: CASSLVMNTEAFF. CDR3 coding DNA: TGTGCCAGCAGTTTAGTCATGAACACTGAAGCTTTCTTT.

This chain links TRBV7-2 with TRBJ1-6, with 7 positions matching TRBD1. This CDR3 comprises 14 residues. V trimming: 3 bases; J trimming: 7 bases; junction bases outside the gene matches: 3. The V gene's germline CDR1 is SGHTA and CDR2 FQGNSA. The CDR3 loop is CASSLGQSNSPLHF. The CDR3 DNA sequence: TGTGCCAGCAGCTTGGGACAGAGCAATTCACCCCTCCACTTT.

The rearrangement links TRBV7-2 to TRBJ1-1, with D possibly matching TRBD1 (5 bases). The CDR3 sequence is 14 residues long. V lost 3 bases to trimming and J lost 1 base, with 9 bases between them. The V gene's germline CDR1 is SGHTA and CDR2 FQGNSA. The CDR3 loop reads CASSLGLRNTEAFF. DNA for the CDR3: TGTGCCAGCAGCTTGGGACTCCGGAACACTGAAGCTTTCTTT.

The chain recombines TRBV6-5 with TRBJ2-1; the D is unclear. The germline V and J ends were trimmed by 4 bases and 11 bases, with 12 bases remaining between them. CDR1 is MNHEY, CDR2 SVGAGI, per germline. There are 12 residues in the CDR3. CDR3 DNA sequence: TGTGCCAGCAGTTCAACATCTAGAAAGCAGTTCTTC. Protein product: CASSSTSRKQFF.

Turning to this clone: At one of its ends the junction is not consistent with the germline gene, which may arise from a read error. This sequence joins TRBV6-5 and TRBJ1-2; maybe TRBD1 (6 bases). The length of the CDR3 is 11 residues. Germline CDR1 is MNHEY and CDR2 is SVGAGI. Here the CDR3 reads CASSNREVWAF. The CDR3 DNA is TGTGCCAGCAGCAACAGGGAAGTGTGGGCCTTC.

V is TRBV30 and J is TRBJ1-4, with a possible D match to TRBD1 (6 bases). Germline CDR1 and CDR2: GTSNPN and SVGIG (reference sequence). The CDR3 contains 14 residues. V lost 2 bases to trimming and J lost 8 bases, with 15 bases between them. The CDR3 nucleotides read TGTGCCTGGAGTCCGAGGGGGGGCTTGGAAAAACTGTTTTTT. It encodes CAWSPRGGLEKLFF.

The chain joins TRBV4-1 to TRBJ1-5; 8 positions match TRBD1. The germline V gene encodes CDR1 MGHRA and CDR2 YSYEKL. This CDR3 has 16 amino acids. The J segment lost 8 bases and the V segment lost 3 bases, leaving 12 bases of the junction unmatched. CDR3 sequence reads: CASSQEGQGEIKPQHF. CDR3 nucleotide sequence: TGCGCCAGCAGCCAGGAAGGACAGGGTGAAATCAAGCCCCAGCATTTT.

The chain couples TRBV6-5 to TRBJ1-4, with D perhaps TRBD1 (6 bases). The V gene lost 6 bases and the J gene lost 10 bases, with 12 bases spanning the gap. The CDR3 covers 12 residues. Looked up from germline, CDR1 is MNHEY and CDR2 is SVGAGI. CDR3 bases: TGTGCCAGCAGGTCGGACAGTAGAAAACTGTTTTTT. This sequence encodes CASRSDSRKLFF.

The CDR3 reads CATRETGGQETQYF. The CDR3 DNA is TGTGCCACCAGAGAAACGGGGGGCCAAGAGACCCAGTACTTC. The chain employs TRBV15 and TRBJ2-5; TRBD2 matches at 7 bases. Looked up from germline, CDR1 is LNHNV and CDR2 is YYDKDF (reference sequence). The CDR3 extends over 14 amino acids. With V trimmed by 6 bases and J by 1 base, 5 bases remained unmatched.